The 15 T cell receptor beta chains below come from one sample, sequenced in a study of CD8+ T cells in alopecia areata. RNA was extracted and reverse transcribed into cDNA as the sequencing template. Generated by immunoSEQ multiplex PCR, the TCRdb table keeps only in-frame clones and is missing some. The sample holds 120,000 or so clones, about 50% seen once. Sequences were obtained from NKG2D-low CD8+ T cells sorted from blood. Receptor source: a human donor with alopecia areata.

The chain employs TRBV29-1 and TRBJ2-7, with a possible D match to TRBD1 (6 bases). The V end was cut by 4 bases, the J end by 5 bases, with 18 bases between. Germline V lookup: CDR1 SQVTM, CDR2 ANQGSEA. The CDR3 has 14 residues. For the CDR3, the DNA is TGCAGCGTTGGCATAGGGCAGGGGATGGACGAGCAGTACTTC. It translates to CSVGIGQGMDEQYF.

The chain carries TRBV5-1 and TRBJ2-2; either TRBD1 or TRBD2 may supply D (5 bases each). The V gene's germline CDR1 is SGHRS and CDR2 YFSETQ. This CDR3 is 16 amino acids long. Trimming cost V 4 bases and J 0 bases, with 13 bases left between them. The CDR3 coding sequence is TGCGCCAGCAGCCCGCCCGGGACGACGAACACCGGGGAGCTGTTTTTT. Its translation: CASSPPGTTNTGELFF.

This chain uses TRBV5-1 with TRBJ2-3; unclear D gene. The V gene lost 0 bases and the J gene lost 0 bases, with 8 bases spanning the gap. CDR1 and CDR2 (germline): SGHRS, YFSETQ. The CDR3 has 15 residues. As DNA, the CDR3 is TGCGCCAGCAGCTTGGCTGACACTAGCACAGATACGCAGTATTTT. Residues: CASSLADTSTDTQYF.

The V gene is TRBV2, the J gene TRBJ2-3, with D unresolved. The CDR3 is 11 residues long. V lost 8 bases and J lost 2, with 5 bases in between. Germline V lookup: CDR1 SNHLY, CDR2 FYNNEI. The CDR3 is CASGYTDTQYF. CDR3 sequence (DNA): TGTGCCAGCGGGTACACAGATACGCAGTATTTT.

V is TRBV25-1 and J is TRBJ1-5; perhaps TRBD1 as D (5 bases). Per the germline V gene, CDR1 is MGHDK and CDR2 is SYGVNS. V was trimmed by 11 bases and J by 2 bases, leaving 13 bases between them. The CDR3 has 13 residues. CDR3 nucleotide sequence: TGTGCCCCAATGGAGACAGGCAATCAGCCCCAGCATTTT. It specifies CAPMETGNQPQHF.

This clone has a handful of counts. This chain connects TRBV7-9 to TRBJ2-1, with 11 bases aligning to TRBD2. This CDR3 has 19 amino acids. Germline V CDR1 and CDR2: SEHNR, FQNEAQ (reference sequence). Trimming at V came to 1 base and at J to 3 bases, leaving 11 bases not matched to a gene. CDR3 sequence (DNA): TGTGCCAGCAGCTTAGGCCCCGTTCTAGCGGGGGGCCGCTACAATGAGCAGTTCTTC. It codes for CASSLGPVLAGGRYNEQFF.

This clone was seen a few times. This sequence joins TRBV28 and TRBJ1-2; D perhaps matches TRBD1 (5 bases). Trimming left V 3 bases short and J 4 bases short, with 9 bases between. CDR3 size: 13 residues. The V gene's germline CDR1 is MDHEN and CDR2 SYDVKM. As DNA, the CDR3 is TGTGCCAGCAGTTTCGACAGCTTCTATGGCTACACCTTC. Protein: CASSFDSFYGYTF.

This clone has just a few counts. CDR3 loop: CSVEELGSGGSYEQYF. CDR3 in DNA: TGCAGCGTTGAGGAGTTGGGGTCAGGAGGCTCCTACGAGCAGTACTTC. The chain links TRBV29-1 to TRBJ2-7, with D tentatively TRBD2 (5 bases). V lost 3 bases, J lost 0 bases, and 18 bases lay in between. Germline V gives CDR1 SQVTM, CDR2 ANQGSEA. The CDR3 loop spans 16 amino acids.

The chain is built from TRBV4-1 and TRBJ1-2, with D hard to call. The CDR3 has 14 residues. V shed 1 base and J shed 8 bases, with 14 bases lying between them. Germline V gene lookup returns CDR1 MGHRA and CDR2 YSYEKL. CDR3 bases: TGCGCCAGCAGCCAAGTGGGTCAGGCCTTCGGCTACACCTTC. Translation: CASSQVGQAFGYTF.

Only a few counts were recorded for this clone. The CDR3, as DNA: TGTGCCAGCAGCCACCCGGACCGATTCTCCTACGAGCAGTACTTC. The encoded protein is CASSHPDRFSYEQYF. The chain combines TRBV11-2 with TRBJ2-7, with no clear D. CDR1 and CDR2 from the germline V gene are SGHAT and FQNNGV. V was trimmed by 5 bases and J by 0 bases, leaving 14 bases between them. The CDR3 is 15 residues long.

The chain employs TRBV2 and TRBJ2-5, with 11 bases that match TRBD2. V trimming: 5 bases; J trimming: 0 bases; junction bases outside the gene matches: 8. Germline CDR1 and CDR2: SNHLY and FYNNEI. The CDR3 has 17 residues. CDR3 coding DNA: TGTGCCAGCAGTCGACGTACTAGCGGGGGATACCAAGAGACCCAGTACTTC. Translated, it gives CASSRRTSGGYQETQYF.

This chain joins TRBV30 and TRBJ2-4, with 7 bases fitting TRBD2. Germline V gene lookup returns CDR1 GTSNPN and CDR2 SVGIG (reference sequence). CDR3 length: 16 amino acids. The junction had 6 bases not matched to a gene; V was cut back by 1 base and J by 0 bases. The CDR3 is CAWSGLADLAKNIQYF. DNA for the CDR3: TGTGCCTGGAGTGGGCTAGCGGATTTAGCCAAAAACATTCAGTACTTC.

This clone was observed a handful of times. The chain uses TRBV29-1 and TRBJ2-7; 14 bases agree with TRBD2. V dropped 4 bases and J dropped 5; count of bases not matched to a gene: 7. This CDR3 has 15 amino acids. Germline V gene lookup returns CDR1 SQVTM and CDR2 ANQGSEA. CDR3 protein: CSVGGTSGRGNEQYF. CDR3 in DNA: TGCAGCGTTGGAGGGACTAGCGGGAGAGGGAACGAGCAGTACTTC.

The CDR3 region is CSVVYPPGLHSLETQYF. The CDR3 DNA follows: TGCAGCGTTGTCTATCCGCCGGGACTTCATTCATTGGAGACCCAGTACTTC. The chain uses TRBV29-1 and TRBJ2-5, with a tentative D call TRBD2 (6 bases). The CDR3 runs 17 residues. Germline-derived CDR1 and CDR2 are SQVTM and ANQGSEA. Trimming took off 4 bases at V and 5 bases at J, with 26 bases between the two ends.

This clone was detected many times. CDR3 amino acids: CASRPGTEINQPQHF. Here the CDR3 DNA reads TGTGCCAGCAGGCCCGGGACGGAGATCAATCAGCCCCAGCATTTT. V and J are TRBV28 and TRBJ1-5; D perhaps matches TRBD1 (5 bases). Germline lookup yields CDR1 MDHEN and CDR2 SYDVKM. The V end was cut by 6 bases, the J end by 3 bases, with 15 bases between. This CDR3 has 15 amino acids.